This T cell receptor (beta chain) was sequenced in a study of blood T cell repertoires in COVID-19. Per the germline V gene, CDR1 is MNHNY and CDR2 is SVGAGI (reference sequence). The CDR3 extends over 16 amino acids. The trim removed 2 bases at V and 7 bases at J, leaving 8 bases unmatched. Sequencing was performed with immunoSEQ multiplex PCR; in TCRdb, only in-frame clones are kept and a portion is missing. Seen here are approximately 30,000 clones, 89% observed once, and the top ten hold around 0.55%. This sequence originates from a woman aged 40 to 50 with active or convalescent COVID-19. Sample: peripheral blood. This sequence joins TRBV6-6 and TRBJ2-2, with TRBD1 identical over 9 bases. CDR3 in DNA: TGTGCCAGCAGTTACCCGCTGGGACAGGGAGGCGGGGAGCTGTTTTTT. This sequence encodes CASSYPLGQGGGELFF.